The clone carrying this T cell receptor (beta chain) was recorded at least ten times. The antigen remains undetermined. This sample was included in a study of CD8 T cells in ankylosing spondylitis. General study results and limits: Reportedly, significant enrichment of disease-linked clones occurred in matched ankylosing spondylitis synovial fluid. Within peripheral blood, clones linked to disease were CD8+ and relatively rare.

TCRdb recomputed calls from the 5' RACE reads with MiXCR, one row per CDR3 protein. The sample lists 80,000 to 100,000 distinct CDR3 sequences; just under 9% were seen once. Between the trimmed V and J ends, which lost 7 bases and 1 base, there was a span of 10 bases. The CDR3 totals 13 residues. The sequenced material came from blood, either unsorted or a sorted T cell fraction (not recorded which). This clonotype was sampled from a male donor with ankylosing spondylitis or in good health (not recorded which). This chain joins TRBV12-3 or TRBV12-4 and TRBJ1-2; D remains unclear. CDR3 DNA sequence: TGTGCCAGCACCTCCGGGAATAACTATGGCTACACCTTC. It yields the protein CASTSGNNYGYTF.